This TCR beta chain was captured in a study of blood T cell repertoires in COVID-19. On the study more broadly: The study drew acute and convalescent COVID-19 samples from the United States, Italy and Spain. The analysed material was cDNA or gDNA that came from T cells, B-cell-depleted T cells, or PBMCs.

Seattle-derived patients entered the study during active infection and were followed longitudinally. The assay was immunoSEQ multiplex PCR, and TCRdb's table has in-frame clones only and misses some. The sample lists 250,000 to 400,000 clones, around 90% seen once, with under 3.5% in the top ten. CDR3 length equals 15 residues. V trimming: 5 bases; J trimming: 4 bases; junction bases outside the gene matches: 6. The V gene's germline CDR1 is SGHVS and CDR2 FQNEAQ. Sequenced sample: peripheral blood. V is TRBV7-8 and J is TRBJ1-1; 11 nucleotides agree with TRBD1. The TCR comes from a woman aged 25 to 39 with COVID-19, enrolled during active disease. CDR3 coding DNA: TGTGCCAGCAGCCCCTCCGGGACAGGGGGCACTGAAGCTTTCTTT. Translation gives CASSPSGTGGTEAFF.